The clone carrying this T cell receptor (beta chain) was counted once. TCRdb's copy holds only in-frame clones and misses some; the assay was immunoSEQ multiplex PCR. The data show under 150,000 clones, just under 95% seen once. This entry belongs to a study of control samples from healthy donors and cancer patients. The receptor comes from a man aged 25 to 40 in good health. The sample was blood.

The CDR3 DNA follows: TGCAGTGCTAGTTCCGGGGGGGGCCCCTTGCCCTACGAGCAGTACTTC. It translates to CSASSGGGPLPYEQYF. This chain joins TRBV20-1 and TRBJ2-7; TRBD2 matches 8 bases. The CDR3 totals 16 residues. Germline V gene data show CDR1 as DFQATT and CDR2 as SNEGSKA (reference sequence). V shed 3 bases and J 2 bases; nucleotides not matched to a gene: 12.